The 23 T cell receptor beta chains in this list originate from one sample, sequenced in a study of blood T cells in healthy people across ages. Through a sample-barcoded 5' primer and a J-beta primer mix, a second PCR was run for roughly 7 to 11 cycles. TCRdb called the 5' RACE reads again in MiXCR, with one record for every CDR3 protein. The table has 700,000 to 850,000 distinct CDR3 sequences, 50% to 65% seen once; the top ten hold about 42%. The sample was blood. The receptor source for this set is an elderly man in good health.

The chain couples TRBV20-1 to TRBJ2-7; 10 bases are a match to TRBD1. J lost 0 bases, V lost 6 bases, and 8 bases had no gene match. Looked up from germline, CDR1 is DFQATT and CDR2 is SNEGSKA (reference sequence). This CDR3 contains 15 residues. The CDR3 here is CSAVDRGTNSYEQYF. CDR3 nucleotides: TGCAGTGCCGTGGACAGGGGGACAAACTCCTACGAGCAGTACTTC.

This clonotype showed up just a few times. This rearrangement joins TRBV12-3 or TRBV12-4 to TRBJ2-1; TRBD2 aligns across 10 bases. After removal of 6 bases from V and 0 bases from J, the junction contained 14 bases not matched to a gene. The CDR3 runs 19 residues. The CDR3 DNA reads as TGTGCCAGCAGCCGACCCCAAACAGCTAGCGGGAGCTCCTACAATGAGCAGTTCTTC. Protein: CASSRPQTASGSSYNEQFF.

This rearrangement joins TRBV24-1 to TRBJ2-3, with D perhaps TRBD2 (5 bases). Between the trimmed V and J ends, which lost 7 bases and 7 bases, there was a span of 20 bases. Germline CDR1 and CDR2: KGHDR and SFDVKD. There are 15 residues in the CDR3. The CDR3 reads CATSAGVISGNTQYF. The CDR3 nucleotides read TGTGCCACCAGCGCCGGCGTTATATCGGGGAATACGCAGTATTTT.

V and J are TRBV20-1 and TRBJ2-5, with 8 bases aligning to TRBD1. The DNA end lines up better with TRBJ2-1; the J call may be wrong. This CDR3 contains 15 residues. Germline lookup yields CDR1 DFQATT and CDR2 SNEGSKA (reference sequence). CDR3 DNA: TGCAGTGCTAGAGCCACAGGGGGGTACCAAGAGACCCAGTTCTTC. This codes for CSARATGGYQETQFF.

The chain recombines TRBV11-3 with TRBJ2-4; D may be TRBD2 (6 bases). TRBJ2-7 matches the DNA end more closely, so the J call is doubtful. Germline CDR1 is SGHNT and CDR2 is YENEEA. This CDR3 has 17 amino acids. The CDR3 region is CASSLETGVPGTYEQYF. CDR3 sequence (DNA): TGTGCCAGCAGCTTAGAGACGGGAGTCCCTGGAACCTACGAGCAGTACTTC.

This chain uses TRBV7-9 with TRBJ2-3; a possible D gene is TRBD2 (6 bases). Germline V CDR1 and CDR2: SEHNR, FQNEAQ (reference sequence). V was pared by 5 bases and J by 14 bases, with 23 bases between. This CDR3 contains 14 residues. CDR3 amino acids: CASSLGRRESYAYF. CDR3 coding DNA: TGTGCCAGCAGCCTGGGGAGGAGGGAAAGCTACGCGTATTTT.

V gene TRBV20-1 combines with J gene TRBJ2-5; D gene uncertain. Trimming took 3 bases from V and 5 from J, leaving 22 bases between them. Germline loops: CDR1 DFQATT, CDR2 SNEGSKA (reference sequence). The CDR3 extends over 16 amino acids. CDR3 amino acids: CSARKAGGVSYETQYF. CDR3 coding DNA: TGCAGTGCTAGGAAGGCAGGTGGGGTCAGTTATGAGACCCAGTACTTC.

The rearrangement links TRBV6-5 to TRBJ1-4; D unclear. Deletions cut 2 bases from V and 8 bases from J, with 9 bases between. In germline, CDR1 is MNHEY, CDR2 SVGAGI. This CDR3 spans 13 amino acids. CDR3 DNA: TGTGCCAGCAGTTACGGGTTTAGGGAAAAACTGTTTTTT. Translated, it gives CASSYGFREKLFF.

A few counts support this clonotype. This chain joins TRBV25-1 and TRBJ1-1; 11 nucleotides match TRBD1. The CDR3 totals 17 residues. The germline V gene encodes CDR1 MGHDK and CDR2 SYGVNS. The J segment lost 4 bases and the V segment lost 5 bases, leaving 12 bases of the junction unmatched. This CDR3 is CASSSWGTGGSGTEAFF. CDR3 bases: TGTGCCAGCAGTTCCTGGGGGACAGGGGGTTCGGGCACTGAAGCTTTCTTT.

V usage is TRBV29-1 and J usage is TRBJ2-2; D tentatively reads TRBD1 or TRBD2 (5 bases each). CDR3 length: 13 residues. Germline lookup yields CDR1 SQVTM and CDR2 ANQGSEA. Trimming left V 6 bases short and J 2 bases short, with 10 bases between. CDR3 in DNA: TGCAGCGTACGGAGGACAAACACCGGGGAGCTGTTTTTT. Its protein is CSVRRTNTGELFF.

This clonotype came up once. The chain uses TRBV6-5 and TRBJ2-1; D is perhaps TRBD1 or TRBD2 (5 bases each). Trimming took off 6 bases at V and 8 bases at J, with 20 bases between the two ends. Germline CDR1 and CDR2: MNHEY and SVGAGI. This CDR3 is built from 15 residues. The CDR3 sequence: CASSPRARGYDEQFF. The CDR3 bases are TGTGCCAGCAGCCCCCGGGCGAGGGGATACGATGAGCAGTTCTTC.

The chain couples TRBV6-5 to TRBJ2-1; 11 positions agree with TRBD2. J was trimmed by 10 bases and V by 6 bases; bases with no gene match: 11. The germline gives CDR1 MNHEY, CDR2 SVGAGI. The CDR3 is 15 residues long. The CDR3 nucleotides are TGTGCCAGCAGGCGTGAGGGACTAGCGGTCTACGAGCAGTTCTTC. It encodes CASRREGLAVYEQFF.

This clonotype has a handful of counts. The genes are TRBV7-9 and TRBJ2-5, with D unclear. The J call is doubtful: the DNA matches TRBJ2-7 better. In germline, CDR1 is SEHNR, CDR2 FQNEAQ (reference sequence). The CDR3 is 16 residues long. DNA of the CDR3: TGTGCCAGCAGCCGGGTCCCTTGGGGTTCGTGGCACGAGCAGTACTTC. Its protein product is CASSRVPWGSWHEQYF.

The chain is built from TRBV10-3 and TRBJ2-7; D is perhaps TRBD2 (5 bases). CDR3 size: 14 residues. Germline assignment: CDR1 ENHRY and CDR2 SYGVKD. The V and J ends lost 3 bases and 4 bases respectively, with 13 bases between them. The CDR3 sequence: CAISEVASPYEQYF. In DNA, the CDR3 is TGTGCCATCAGTGAAGTAGCGAGCCCGTACGAGCAGTACTTC.

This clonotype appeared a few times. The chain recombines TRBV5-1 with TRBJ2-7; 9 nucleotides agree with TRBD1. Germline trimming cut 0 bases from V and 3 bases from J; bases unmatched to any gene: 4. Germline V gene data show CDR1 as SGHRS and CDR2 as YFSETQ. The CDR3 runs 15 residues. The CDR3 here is CASSLVQGAGYEQYF. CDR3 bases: TGCGCCAGCAGCTTGGTACAGGGGGCGGGCTACGAGCAGTACTTC.

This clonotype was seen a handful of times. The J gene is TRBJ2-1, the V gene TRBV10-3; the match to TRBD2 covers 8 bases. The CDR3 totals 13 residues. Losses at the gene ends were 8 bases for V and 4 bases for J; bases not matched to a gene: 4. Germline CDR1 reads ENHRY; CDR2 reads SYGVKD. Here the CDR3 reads CAIEASGYNEQFF. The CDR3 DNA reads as TGTGCCATCGAGGCTAGCGGGTACAATGAGCAGTTCTTC.

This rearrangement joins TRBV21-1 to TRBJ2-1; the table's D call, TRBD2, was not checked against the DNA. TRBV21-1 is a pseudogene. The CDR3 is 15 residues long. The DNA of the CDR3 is TGTGCCAGCAGCAGGTCGGGACTAGCCGGCAATGAGCAGTTCTTC. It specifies CASSRSGLAGNEQFF.

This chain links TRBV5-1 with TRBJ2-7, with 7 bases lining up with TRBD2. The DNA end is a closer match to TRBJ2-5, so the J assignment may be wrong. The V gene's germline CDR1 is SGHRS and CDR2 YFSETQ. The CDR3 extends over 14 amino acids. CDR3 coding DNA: TGCGCCAGCAGGATGGCGGGAGTGGGCGGGACCCAGTACTTC. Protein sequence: CASRMAGVGGTQYF.

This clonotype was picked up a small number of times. CDR3 protein: CASSHTGELYEQYF. The DNA for the CDR3 is TGTGCCAGCAGTCACACAGGGGAACTTTACGAGCAGTACTTC. The chain uses TRBV12-3 or TRBV12-4 and TRBJ2-7; 7 bases fit TRBD1. The CDR3 extends over 14 amino acids. V was pared by 5 bases and J by 4 bases, with 8 bases of the junction left unmatched.

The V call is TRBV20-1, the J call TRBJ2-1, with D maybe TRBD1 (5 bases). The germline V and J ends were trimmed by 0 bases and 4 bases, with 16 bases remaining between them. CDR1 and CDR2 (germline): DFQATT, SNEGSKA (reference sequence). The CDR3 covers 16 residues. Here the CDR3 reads CSARDGGRVGYNEQFF. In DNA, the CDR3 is TGCAGTGCTAGAGACGGCGGCAGGGTAGGGTACAATGAGCAGTTCTTC.

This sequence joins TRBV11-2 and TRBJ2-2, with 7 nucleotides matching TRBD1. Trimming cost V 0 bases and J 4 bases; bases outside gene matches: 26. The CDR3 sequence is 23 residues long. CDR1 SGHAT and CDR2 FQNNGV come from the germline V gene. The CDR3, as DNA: TGTGCCAGCAGCTTAGACCCCTCAAGACAGGGCCGAATATACTTGACCCCCACCGGGGAGCTGTTTTTT. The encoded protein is CASSLDPSRQGRIYLTPTGELFF.

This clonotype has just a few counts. As DNA, the CDR3 is TGTGCCAGCAGCCAAGATGTTACTAGGGGATATGGCTACACCTTC. Its translation: CASSQDVTRGYGYTF. The rearrangement joins TRBV3-1 to TRBJ1-2; D is possibly TRBD1 (5 bases). Germline V gene lookup returns CDR1 LGHDT and CDR2 YNNKEL (reference sequence). The CDR3 consists of 15 residues. The V and J ends lost 0 bases and 5 bases respectively, with 13 bases between them.

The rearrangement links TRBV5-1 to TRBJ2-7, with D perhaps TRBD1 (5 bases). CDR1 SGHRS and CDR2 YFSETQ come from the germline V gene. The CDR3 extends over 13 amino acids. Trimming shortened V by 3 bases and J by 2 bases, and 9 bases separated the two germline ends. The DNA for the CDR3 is TGCGCCAGCAGCTGGACAACCGCCTACGAGCAGTACTTC. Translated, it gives CASSWTTAYEQYF.